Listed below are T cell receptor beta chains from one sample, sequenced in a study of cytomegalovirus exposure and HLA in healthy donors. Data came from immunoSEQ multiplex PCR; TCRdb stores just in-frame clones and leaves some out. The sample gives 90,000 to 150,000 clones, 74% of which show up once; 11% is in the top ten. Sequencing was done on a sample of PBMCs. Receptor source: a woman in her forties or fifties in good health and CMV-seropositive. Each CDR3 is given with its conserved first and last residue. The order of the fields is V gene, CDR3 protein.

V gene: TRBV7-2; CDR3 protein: CASSSRTSGMTDTQYF
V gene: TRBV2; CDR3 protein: CASRDGRDQPQHF
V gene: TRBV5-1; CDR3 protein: CASSQQGADTEAFF
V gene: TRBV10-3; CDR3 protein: CAISESGVNANTGELFF
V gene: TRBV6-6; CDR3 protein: CASSYSEGTNEKLFF
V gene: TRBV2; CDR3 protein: CASRGTGQGGYTF
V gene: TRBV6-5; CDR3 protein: CASSPGQGIDGYTF
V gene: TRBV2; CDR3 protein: CASKLGTGTGANVLTF
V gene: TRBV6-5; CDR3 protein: CASSSAGDDTDTQYF
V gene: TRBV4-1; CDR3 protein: CASSQEEGGLISNQPQHF
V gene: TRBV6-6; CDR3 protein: CASSPDRAGANVLTF
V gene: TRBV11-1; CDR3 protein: CASSPLRGTYNEQFF
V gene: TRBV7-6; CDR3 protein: CASSQRQGATNEKLFF
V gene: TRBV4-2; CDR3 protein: CASSQEGAGGPPYEQFF
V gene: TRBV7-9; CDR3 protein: CVSSTMNRGPNTEAFF
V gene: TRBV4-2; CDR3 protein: CASSPRTGENGYTF
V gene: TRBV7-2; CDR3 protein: CASSLQGLNQPQHF
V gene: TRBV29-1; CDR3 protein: CSAFPGTVNNSPLHF
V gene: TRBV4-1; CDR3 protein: CASSQDLQRSVGNEQFF
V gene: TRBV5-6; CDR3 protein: CASSPDRALYQMNTEAFF
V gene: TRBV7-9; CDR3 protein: CSSSLKGDTQYF
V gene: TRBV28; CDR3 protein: CASNSRGSGNTIYF
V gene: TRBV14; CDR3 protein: CASSHNSDNEQFF
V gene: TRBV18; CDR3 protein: CASSLRYTDTQYF
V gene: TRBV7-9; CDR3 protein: CASSHGQGYEQYF
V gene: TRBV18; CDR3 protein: CASSPPSRTGMVNSPLHF
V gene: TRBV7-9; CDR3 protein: CASSLAGADEQFF
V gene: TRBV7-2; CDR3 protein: CASSWNAGSNQPQHF
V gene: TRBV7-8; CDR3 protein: CASSLSGQGTDSPLHF
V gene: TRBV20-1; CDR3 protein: CSARDSEQFF
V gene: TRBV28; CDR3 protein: CASSLGGRQGGEQFF
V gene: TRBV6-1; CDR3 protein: CASSERPGGFYEQYF
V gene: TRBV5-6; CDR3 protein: CASSLGQGSYEQYF
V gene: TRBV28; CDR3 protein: CASSPLAGGSTDTQYF
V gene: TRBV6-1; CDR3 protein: CASRGGDRGETEAFF
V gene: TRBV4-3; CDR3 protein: CASSQEFGGGSEKLFF
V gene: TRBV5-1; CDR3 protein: CASGQGDAGANVLTF